This TCR beta chain is drawn from a study of type 1 and type 2 diabetes patients. Amplification started from genomic DNA. The TCR beta CDR3 region was amplified using 30 forward and 13 reverse primers. TCRdb recomputed calls from the multiplex PCR reads with MiXCR, one row per CDR3 protein. The data hold fewer than 300,000 distinct CDR3 sequences, with over 45% observed a single time. Only a few counts were recorded for this clonotype. The CDR3 consists of 13 residues. J gave up 1 base and V 7 bases, and 6 bases lay outside the gene matches. CDR1 and CDR2 (germline): DFQATT, SNEGSKA (reference sequence).

This sequence originates from a man between 18 and 35 years old with type 2 diabetes. What was sequenced was peripheral blood mononuclear cells (PBMCs). This sequence joins TRBV20-1 and TRBJ2-7; 8 bases fit TRBD1. CDR3 coding DNA: TGCAGTGTCCCGGACAGGGAATCCTACGAGCAGTACTTC. This codes for CSVPDRESYEQYF.